Presented here are 12 T cell receptor beta chains from one specimen sequenced in a study of blood T cell repertoires in COVID-19 (TCRdb year 2020). The library relied on the immunoSEQ multiplex PCR assay. TCRdb holds this immuneACCESS table with in-frame rearrangements only. Some clones are missing; in checked studies, unresolved V genes explain under half, and the rest has no known cause. For this sample the table gives about 380,000 clones, of which 85% were detected only once. 3.6% of the sample comes from the top ten. Source material: peripheral blood. The receptors originated from a woman aged 18-30 years with acute or convalescent COVID-19.

The J gene is TRBJ2-5, the V gene TRBV11-2, with D possibly matching TRBD2 (5 bases). Looked up from germline, CDR1 is SGHAT and CDR2 is FQNNGV. Trimming shortened V by 1 base and J by 4 bases, and 10 bases separated the two germline ends. The CDR3 spans 14 residues. CDR3 sequence (DNA): TGTGCCAGCAGCTTAGTCGGGGAAGGAGAGACCCAGTACTTC. It translates to CASSLVGEGETQYF.

This clone has a handful of counts. This chain joins TRBV9 and TRBJ1-2, with TRBD1 as a possible D gene (6 bases). CDR3 length: 14 residues. V was pared by 3 bases and J by 0 bases, with 9 bases between. Germline values: CDR1 SGDLS, CDR2 YYNGEE. The CDR3 DNA sequence: TGTGCCAGCAGCGCAGGGGACACTAACTATGGCTACACCTTC. Translating it yields CASSAGDTNYGYTF.

This clone was seen only once. The V and J genes are TRBV28 and TRBJ2-2; 11 bases are a match to TRBD1. Unmatched junction bases numbered 8, after V lost 2 bases and J lost 3 bases. The germline CDR1 and CDR2 sequences are MDHEN and SYDVKM. The CDR3 totals 18 residues. In nucleotides, the CDR3 is TGTGCCAGCAGTTTACCCCCAGGACAGGGGGCGGACACCGGGGAGCTGTTTTTT. Amino acids: CASSLPPGQGADTGELFF.

This clone was seen a single time. The chain carries TRBV28 and TRBJ2-3, with 7 nucleotides matching TRBD2. The CDR3 runs 17 residues. Germline V gene sequence: CDR1 MDHEN, CDR2 SYDVKM. V lost 7 bases to trimming and J lost 1 base; unmatched junction nucleotides: 14. In DNA, the CDR3 is TGTGCCAGCACCCACCCCGTGGGGGGGGATGGCACAGATACGCAGTATTTT. It yields the protein CASTHPVGGDGTDTQYF.

The rearrangement uses TRBV7-7 and TRBJ1-1; 8 bases match TRBD1. V lost 5 bases, J lost 1 base, and 6 bases stayed unmatched. Germline V gene data show CDR1 as SSHAT and CDR2 as FNYEAQ (reference sequence). The CDR3 has 15 residues. The CDR3, as DNA: TGTGCCAGCAGCCGTATACAGGGGGGGAACACTGAAGCTTTCTTT. Translation gives CASSRIQGGNTEAFF.

Concerning this clone itself: Other DNA sequences in this sample translate to the same CDR3. V gene TRBV28 combines with J gene TRBJ2-1; 14 nucleotides line up with TRBD2. Germline trimming cut 4 bases from V and 4 bases from J; bases unmatched to any gene: 3. CDR3 length equals 16 residues. Germline V CDR1 and CDR2: MDHEN, SYDVKM. In DNA, the CDR3 is TGTGCCAGCAGTTCCCGACTAGCGGGAGGGTACAATGAGCAGTTCTTC. This translates into CASSSRLAGGYNEQFF.

This clone has just a few counts. V and J are TRBV5-1 and TRBJ1-2; TRBD1 matches 8 bases. Per germline, CDR1 SGHRS and CDR2 YFSETQ. CDR3 length: 15 residues. V was pared by 5 bases and J by 4 bases, with 10 bases of the junction left unmatched. As DNA, the CDR3 is TGCGCCAGCAGAACCGGGACAGGAGTCTCCTATGGCTACACCTTC. The encoded protein is CASRTGTGVSYGYTF.

V usage is TRBV4-1 and J usage is TRBJ2-5; 10 nucleotides agree with TRBD2. Germline CDR1 is MGHRA and CDR2 is YSYEKL. The trim removed 0 bases at V and 3 bases at J, leaving 13 bases unmatched. The CDR3 extends over 19 amino acids. CDR3 protein: CASSQDHRPGTSVEETQYF. The CDR3 region has the DNA TGCGCCAGCAGCCAAGATCACCGACCGGGGACTAGCGTTGAAGAGACCCAGTACTTC.

The V gene is TRBV2, the J gene TRBJ2-2; D might be TRBD2 (5 bases). CDR1 is SNHLY, CDR2 FYNNEI, per germline. The CDR3 has 13 residues. The germline V and J ends were trimmed by 4 bases and 7 bases, with 10 bases remaining between them. CDR3 sequence: CASSVVEGGELFF. Here the CDR3 DNA reads TGTGCCAGCAGTGTAGTAGAGGGCGGGGAGCTGTTTTTT.

This chain joins TRBV15 and TRBJ2-7; D call uncertain. Trimming stripped 2 bases from V and 4 bases from J, with 6 bases between. CDR1 and CDR2 from the germline V gene are LNHNV and YYDKDF (reference sequence). The CDR3 is made up of 12 amino acids. For the CDR3, the DNA is TGTGCCACCAGCAGACCTACTTACGAGCAGTACTTC. Translation: CATSRPTYEQYF. The variable domain in full, completed from reference TRBV15 and TRBJ2-7, reads DAMVIQNPRYQVTQFGKPVTLSCSQTLNHNVMYWYQQKSSQAPKLLFHYYDKDFNNEADTPDNFQSRRPNTSFCFLDIRSPGLGDTAMYLCATSRPTYEQYFGPGTRLTVT.

The chain couples TRBV10-3 to TRBJ1-2; 8 bases line up with TRBD1. The V gene's germline CDR1 is ENHRY and CDR2 SYGVKD. The CDR3 contains 14 residues. V gave up 3 bases and J gave up 4 bases; unmatched junction bases: 4. The CDR3 is CAISDRTGTYGYTF. The CDR3 DNA follows: TGTGCCATCAGTGACCGGACAGGGACCTATGGCTACACCTTC.

The genes are TRBV2 and TRBJ2-1; 9 bases are shared with TRBD2. The CDR3 loop spans 15 amino acids. V was clipped by 3 bases and J by 3 bases; unmatched bases: 3. Germline CDR1 and CDR2: SNHLY and FYNNEI. The chain's CDR3 is CASSDKRGDYNEQFF. The CDR3 DNA follows: TGTGCCAGCAGTGATAAGCGGGGGGACTACAATGAGCAGTTCTTC. Together with reference TRBV2 and TRBJ2-1, the CDR3 gives the full variable domain: EPEVTQTPSHQVTQMGQEVILRCVPISNHLYFYWYRQILGQKVEFLVSFYNNEISEKSEIFDDQFSVERPDGSNFTLKIRSTKLEDSAMYFCASSDKRGDYNEQFFGPGTRLTVL.